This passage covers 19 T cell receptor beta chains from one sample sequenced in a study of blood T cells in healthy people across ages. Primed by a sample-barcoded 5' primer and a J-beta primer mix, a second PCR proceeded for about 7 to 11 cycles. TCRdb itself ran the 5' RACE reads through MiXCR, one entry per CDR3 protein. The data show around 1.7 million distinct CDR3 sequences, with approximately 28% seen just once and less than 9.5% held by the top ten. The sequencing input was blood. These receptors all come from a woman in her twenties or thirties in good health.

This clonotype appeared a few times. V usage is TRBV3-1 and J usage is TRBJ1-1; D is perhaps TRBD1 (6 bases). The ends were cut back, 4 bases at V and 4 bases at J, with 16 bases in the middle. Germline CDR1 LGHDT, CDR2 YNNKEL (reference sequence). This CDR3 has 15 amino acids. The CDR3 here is CASSPSGGWVTEAFF. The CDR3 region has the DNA TGTGCCAGCAGCCCGTCGGGGGGCTGGGTCACTGAAGCTTTCTTT.

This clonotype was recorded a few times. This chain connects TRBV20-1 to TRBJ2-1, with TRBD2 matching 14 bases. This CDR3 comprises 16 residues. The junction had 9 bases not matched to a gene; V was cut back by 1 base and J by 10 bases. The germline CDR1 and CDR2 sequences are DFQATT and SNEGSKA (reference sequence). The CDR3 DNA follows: TGCAGTGCTAGAGGGCGACTAGCGGGGGGGTTTGGGGAGCAGTTCTTC. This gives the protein CSARGRLAGGFGEQFF.

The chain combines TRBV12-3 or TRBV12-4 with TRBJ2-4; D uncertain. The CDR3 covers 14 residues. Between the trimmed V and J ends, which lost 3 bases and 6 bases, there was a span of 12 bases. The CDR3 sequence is CASSLPGRGNIQYF. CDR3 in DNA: TGTGCCAGCAGTTTGCCGGGCCGAGGAAACATTCAGTACTTC.

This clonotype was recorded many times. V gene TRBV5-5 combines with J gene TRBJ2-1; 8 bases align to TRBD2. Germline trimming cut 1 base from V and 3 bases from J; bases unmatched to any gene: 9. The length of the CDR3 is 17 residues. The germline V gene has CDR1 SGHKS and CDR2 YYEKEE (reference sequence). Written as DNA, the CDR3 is TGTGCCAGCAGCTTGCGGTCACTAGCGGAGATCTACAATGAGCAGTTCTTC. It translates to CASSLRSLAEIYNEQFF.

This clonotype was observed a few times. The chain's CDR3 is CASTLIGEAFF. DNA for the CDR3: TGTGCCAGCACCCTCATAGGTGAAGCTTTCTTT. J is TRBJ1-1 and V is TRBV12-3 or TRBV12-4, with no clear D. This CDR3 is 11 amino acids long. V lost 7 bases to trimming and J lost 7 bases, with 10 bases between them.

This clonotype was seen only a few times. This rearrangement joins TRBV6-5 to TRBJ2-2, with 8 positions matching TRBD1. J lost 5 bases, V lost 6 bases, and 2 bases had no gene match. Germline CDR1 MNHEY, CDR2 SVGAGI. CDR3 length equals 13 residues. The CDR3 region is CASRRQGTGELFF. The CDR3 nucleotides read TGTGCCAGCAGGAGACAGGGGACCGGGGAGCTGTTTTTT.

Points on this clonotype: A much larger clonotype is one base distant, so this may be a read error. In nucleotides, the CDR3 is TGCAGCGGGGCTAGAGGCACCGGGGAGCTGTTTTTT. It encodes CSGARGTGELFF. This chain links TRBV29-1 with TRBJ2-2; D gene uncertain. Per the germline V gene, CDR1 is SQVTM and CDR2 is ANQGSEA. This CDR3 has 12 amino acids. The V and J ends lost 7 bases and 4 bases respectively, with 10 bases between them.

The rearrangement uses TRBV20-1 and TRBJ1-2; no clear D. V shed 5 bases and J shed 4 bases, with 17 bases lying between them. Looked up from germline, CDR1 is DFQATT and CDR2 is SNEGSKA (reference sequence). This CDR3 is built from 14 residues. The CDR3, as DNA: TGCAGTGCTCAACAGCAGATAAACTTCTATGGCTACACCTTC. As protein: CSAQQQINFYGYTF.

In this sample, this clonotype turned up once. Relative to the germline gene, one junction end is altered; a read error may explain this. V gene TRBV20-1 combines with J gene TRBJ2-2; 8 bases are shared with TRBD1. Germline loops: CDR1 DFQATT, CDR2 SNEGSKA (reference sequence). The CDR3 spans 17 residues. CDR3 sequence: CSTRDRNRGRNTGELFF. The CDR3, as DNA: TGCAGTACTAGAGATCGGAACAGGGGGAGGAACACCGGGGAGCTGTTTTTT.

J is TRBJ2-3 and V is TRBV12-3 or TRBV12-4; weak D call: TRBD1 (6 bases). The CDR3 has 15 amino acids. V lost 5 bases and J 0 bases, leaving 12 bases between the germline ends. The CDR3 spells CASSPDRFSTDTQYF. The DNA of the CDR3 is TGTGCCAGCAGTCCAGACAGGTTTAGCACAGATACGCAGTATTTT.

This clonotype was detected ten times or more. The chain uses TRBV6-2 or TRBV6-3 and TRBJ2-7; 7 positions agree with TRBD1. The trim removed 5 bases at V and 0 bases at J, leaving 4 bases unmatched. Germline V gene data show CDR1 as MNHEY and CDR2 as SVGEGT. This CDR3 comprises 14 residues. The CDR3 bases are TGTGCCAGCAGTACGGGACAGAGCTCCTACGAGCAGTACTTC. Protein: CASSTGQSSYEQYF.

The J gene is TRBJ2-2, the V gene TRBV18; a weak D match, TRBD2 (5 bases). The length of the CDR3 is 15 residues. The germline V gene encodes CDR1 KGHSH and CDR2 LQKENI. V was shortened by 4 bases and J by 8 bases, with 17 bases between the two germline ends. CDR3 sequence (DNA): TGTGCCAGCTCACTACGCCGGGATCCCGTGGGGGAGCTGTTTTTT. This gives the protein CASSLRRDPVGELFF. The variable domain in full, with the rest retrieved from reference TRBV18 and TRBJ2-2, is NAGVMQNPRHLVRRRGQEARLRCSPMKGHSHVYWYRQLPEEGLKFMVYLQKENIIDESGMPKERFSAEFPKEGPSILRIQQVVRGDSAAYFCASSLRRDPVGELFFGEGSRLTVL.

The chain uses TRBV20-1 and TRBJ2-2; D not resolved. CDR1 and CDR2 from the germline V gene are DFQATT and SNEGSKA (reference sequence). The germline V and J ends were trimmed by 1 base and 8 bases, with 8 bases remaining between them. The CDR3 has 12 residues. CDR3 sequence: CSARGIRGELFF. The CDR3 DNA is TGCAGTGCTAGAGGGATCAGGGGGGAGCTGTTTTTT.

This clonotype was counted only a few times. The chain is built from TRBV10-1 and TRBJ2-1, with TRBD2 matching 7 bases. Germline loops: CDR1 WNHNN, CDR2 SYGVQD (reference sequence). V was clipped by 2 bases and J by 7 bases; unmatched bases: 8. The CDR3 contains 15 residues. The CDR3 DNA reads TGCGCCAGCAGTGAGGGGTGGGAGGGAATAAATGAGCAGTTCTTC. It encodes CASSEGWEGINEQFF.

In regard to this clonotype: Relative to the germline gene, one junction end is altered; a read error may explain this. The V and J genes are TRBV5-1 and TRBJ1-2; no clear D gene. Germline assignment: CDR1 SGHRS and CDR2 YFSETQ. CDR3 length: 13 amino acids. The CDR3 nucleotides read TGCGCCAGCAGTTTGGGTCAATATGAGGGCTACACCTTC. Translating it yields CASSLGQYEGYTF.

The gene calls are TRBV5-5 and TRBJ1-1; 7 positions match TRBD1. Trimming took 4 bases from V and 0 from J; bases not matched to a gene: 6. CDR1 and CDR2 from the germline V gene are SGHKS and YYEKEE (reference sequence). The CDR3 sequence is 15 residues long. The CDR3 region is CASSPLGQMNTEAFF. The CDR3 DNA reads TGTGCCAGCAGCCCCTTGGGACAGATGAACACTGAAGCTTTCTTT.

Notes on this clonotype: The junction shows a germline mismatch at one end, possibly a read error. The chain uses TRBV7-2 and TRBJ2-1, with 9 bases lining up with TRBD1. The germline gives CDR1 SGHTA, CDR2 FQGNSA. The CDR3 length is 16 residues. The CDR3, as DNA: TGTGCCGGCAGCCCCAGGGCGGGGACAGGGCAGAATGAGCAGTTCTTC. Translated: CAGSPRAGTGQNEQFF.

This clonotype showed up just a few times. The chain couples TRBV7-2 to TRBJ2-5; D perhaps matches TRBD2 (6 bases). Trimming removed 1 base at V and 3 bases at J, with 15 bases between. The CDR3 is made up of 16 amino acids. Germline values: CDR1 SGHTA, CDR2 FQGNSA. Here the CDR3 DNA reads TGTGCCAGCAGCTTAGGCGAGTTGCGGGGAAAAGAGACCCAGTACTTC. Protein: CASSLGELRGKETQYF.

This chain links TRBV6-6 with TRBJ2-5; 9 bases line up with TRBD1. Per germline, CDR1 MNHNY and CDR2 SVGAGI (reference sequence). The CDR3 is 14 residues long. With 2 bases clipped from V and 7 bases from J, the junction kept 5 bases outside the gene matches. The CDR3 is CASSYRDRVGTQYF. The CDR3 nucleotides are TGTGCCAGCAGTTACCGGGACAGGGTGGGGACCCAGTACTTC.